One and the same sample provided the 18 T cell receptor beta chains below, sequenced in a study of T cell responses to AZD1222 COVID-19 vaccine. The method was immunoSEQ multiplex PCR; TCRdb's version includes in-frame clones alone and lacks a portion of them. The sample has approximately 180,000 clones, just over 90% seen once. The sequences come from peripheral blood, collected 28 days after the second dose of the MenACWY control vaccine. These receptors were taken from an adult who received the MenACWY meningococcal vaccine as a control.

The chain links TRBV30 to TRBJ1-2; D is perhaps TRBD1 (6 bases). The CDR3 has 16 amino acids. V shed 0 bases and J shed 6 bases, with 20 bases lying between them. Germline assignment: CDR1 GTSNPN and CDR2 SVGIG (reference sequence). The CDR3 region is CAWSVQGGWGRNGYTF. Written as DNA, the CDR3 is TGTGCCTGGAGTGTACAGGGCGGGTGGGGAAGGAATGGCTACACCTTC.

The chain combines TRBV4-3 with TRBJ1-1; D gene ambiguous. CDR3 length equals 14 residues. In germline, CDR1 is LGHNA, CDR2 YSLEER. Trimming stripped 1 base from V and 4 bases from J, with 10 bases between. The CDR3 DNA sequence: TGCGCCAGCAGCCAAGGACCCATGAGCACTGAAGCTTTCTTT. As protein: CASSQGPMSTEAFF.

V is TRBV9 and J is TRBJ1-2; D remains unclear. The CDR3 spans 15 residues. The germline V gene encodes CDR1 SGDLS and CDR2 YYNGEE. Trimming removed 0 bases at V and 3 bases at J, with 12 bases between. Here the CDR3 reads CASSVDGVSDYGYTF. In nucleotides, the CDR3 is TGTGCCAGCAGCGTAGATGGGGTGTCGGACTATGGCTACACCTTC.

The chain recombines TRBV19 with TRBJ1-5; 8 positions agree with TRBD1. The germline V gene encodes CDR1 LNHDA and CDR2 SQIVND (reference sequence). The CDR3 is made up of 14 amino acids. V lost 5 bases to trimming and J lost 6 bases; unmatched junction nucleotides: 6. The CDR3 reads CASSGQGEGQPQHF. DNA for the CDR3: TGTGCCAGTAGTGGACAGGGAGAGGGTCAGCCCCAGCATTTT. The full variable domain, with the rest looked up from reference TRBV19 and TRBJ1-5, is DGGITQSPKYLFRKEGQNVTLSCEQNLNHDAMYWYRQDPGQGLRLIYYSQIVNDFQKGDIAEGYSVSREKKESFPLTVTSAQKNPTAFYLCASSGQGEGQPQHFGDGTRLSIL.

The chain has TRBV7-8 and TRBJ1-1; D perhaps matches TRBD1 (6 bases). Trimming removed 1 base at V and 3 bases at J, with 12 bases between. This CDR3 region has 15 residues. From germline, CDR1 is SGHVS and CDR2 FQNEAQ. In nucleotides, the CDR3 is TGTGCCAGCAGCTTAGGTCAGACAGGATACACTGAAGCTTTCTTT. The encoded protein is CASSLGQTGYTEAFF.

The V call is TRBV2, the J call TRBJ1-5; 9 bases align to TRBD1. CDR3 size: 13 residues. Germline V gene sequence: CDR1 SNHLY, CDR2 FYNNEI. Losses at the gene ends were 11 bases for V and 3 bases for J; bases not matched to a gene: 5. The CDR3 loop reads CAGGTGLNQPQHF. CDR3 nucleotide sequence: TGTGCCGGCGGGACAGGGCTCAATCAGCCCCAGCATTTT.

The gene calls are TRBV11-2 and TRBJ2-7; no clear D gene. CDR3 length equals 16 residues. CDR1 and CDR2 (germline): SGHAT, FQNNGV. The germline V and J ends were trimmed by 4 bases and 3 bases, with 19 bases remaining between them. The CDR3: CASSSPLWAVGYEQYF. DNA for the CDR3: TGTGCCAGCAGCTCACCTCTATGGGCCGTGGGCTACGAGCAGTACTTC.

The rearrangement joins TRBV3-1 (or the pseudogene TRBV3-2) to TRBJ1-6; 10 bases align to TRBD1. Germline CDR1 is LGHDT and CDR2 is YNNKEL (reference sequence). The CDR3 runs to 21 residues. V trimming: 4 bases; J trimming: 6 bases; junction bases outside the gene matches: 21. Here the CDR3 reads CASSPRDPRRDRGKGNSPLHF. The CDR3 DNA reads as TGTGCCAGCAGCCCGAGGGACCCCCGCCGGGACAGGGGAAAAGGTAATTCACCCCTCCACTTT.

The chain combines TRBV24-1 with TRBJ2-1, with a weak D call TRBD1 (6 bases). V lost 0 bases and J 0 bases, leaving 11 bases between the germline ends. In germline, CDR1 is KGHDR, CDR2 SFDVKD. This CDR3 has 17 residues. In nucleotides, the CDR3 is TGTGCCACCAGTGATTTGACGCAGGGGAGCTCCTACAATGAGCAGTTCTTC. Translation gives CATSDLTQGSSYNEQFF.

The rearrangement joins TRBV2 to TRBJ2-5, with TRBD2 as a possible D gene (5 bases). This CDR3 has 14 residues. CDR1 is SNHLY, CDR2 FYNNEI, per germline. The V gene lost 4 bases and the J gene lost 0 bases, with 9 bases spanning the gap. The CDR3 nucleotides read TGTGCCAGCAGTGTTTACGGGAACCAAGAGACCCAGTACTTC. It specifies CASSVYGNQETQYF.

This clone was detected a few times. The chain is built from TRBV19 and TRBJ1-3; D is uncertain. The CDR3 extends over 13 amino acids. From germline, CDR1 is LNHDA and CDR2 SQIVND (reference sequence). Trimming removed 2 bases from V and 4 bases from J, with 6 bases in between. The chain's CDR3 is CASSIRSGNTIYF. The CDR3 bases are TGTGCCAGTAGTATAAGGTCAGGAAACACCATATATTTT.

The V gene is TRBV6-5, the J gene TRBJ1-4, with D uncertain. The CDR3 runs 14 residues. V dropped 4 bases and J dropped 8 bases, with 14 bases sitting between them. Germline V gene sequence: CDR1 MNHEY, CDR2 SVGAGI. The CDR3 reads CASSSGNQREKLFF. CDR3 bases: TGTGCCAGCAGTTCAGGCAATCAAAGAGAAAAACTGTTTTTT.

The V gene is TRBV11-2, the J gene TRBJ2-1, with D unclear. Germline CDR1 is SGHAT and CDR2 is FQNNGV. V was cut by 3 bases and J by 0 bases, with 3 bases left in between. The CDR3 has 13 amino acids. The CDR3 DNA follows: TGTGCCAGCAGCTTTAGCTCCTACAATGAGCAGTTCTTC. Amino acids: CASSFSSYNEQFF.

The CDR3 DNA follows: TGTGCCAGTAGTATCTTTCCCAGCGGGAGCCCCACCGAGAATGAGCAGTTCTTC. Protein product: CASSIFPSGSPTENEQFF. The chain uses TRBV19 and TRBJ2-1; 8 bases map to TRBD2. Germline lookup yields CDR1 LNHDA and CDR2 SQIVND (reference sequence). V lost 3 bases to trimming and J lost 7 bases; unmatched junction nucleotides: 17. The CDR3 covers 18 residues.

The rearrangement uses TRBV27 and TRBJ1-4; D call uncertain. The germline CDR1 and CDR2 sequences are MNHEY and SMNVEV (reference sequence). V shed 5 bases and J shed 3 bases, with 10 bases lying between them. The CDR3 totals 14 residues. CDR3 sequence reads: CASSVGLANEKLFF. In DNA, the CDR3 is TGTGCCAGCAGTGTGGGCCTGGCTAATGAAAAACTGTTTTTT.

The chain joins TRBV10-3 to TRBJ1-5; 7 bases line up with TRBD1. The germline gives CDR1 ENHRY, CDR2 SYGVKD. The length of the CDR3 is 14 residues. V trimming: 6 bases; J trimming: 4 bases; junction bases outside the gene matches: 6. The CDR3 DNA reads as TGTGCCATCAGCGGGGACAGTCAAAATCAGCCCCAGCATTTT. Translation: CAISGDSQNQPQHF.

The chain is built from TRBV28 and TRBJ1-2, with D uncertain. Germline V CDR1 and CDR2: MDHEN, SYDVKM. This CDR3 spans 14 amino acids. Trimming took 5 bases from V and 3 from J, leaving 13 bases between them. CDR3 in amino acids: CASSKLTDYYGYTF. CDR3 bases: TGTGCCAGCAGTAAACTGACCGATTACTATGGCTACACCTTC.

V is TRBV6-4 and J is TRBJ2-6; TRBD2 matches 7 bases. J lost 0 bases, V lost 5 bases, and 10 bases had no gene match. This CDR3 spans 18 amino acids. Germline V lookup: CDR1 MRHNA, CDR2 SNTAGT. The CDR3 region has the DNA TGTGCCAGCAGTCCATGGGGAGGGATTGCCTCTGGGGCCAACGTCCTGACTTTC. Amino acids: CASSPWGGIASGANVLTF.